The source of this TCR beta chain is a study of cytomegalovirus exposure and HLA in healthy donors (dated by TCRdb to the late 2010s). Background for the entire study: An earlier analysis of about 560 of the donors reported 276 Gb of sequence data and approximately 120 million unique TCR beta sequences obtained from some 200 million T cells. Approximately 300 gigabases of sequencing data and around 90 million unique TCR sequences made up an early release that covered over 550 HLA-typed donors. Of the roughly 420 genotyped donors, roughly 80% were placed in the genetic ancestry cluster associated with self-reported Caucasian donors. The study aimed to test whether cataloging public T cell receptors could reveal signatures of past pathogen exposure. The study used immunosequencing to profile the T cell repertoires of approximately 690 subjects and linked those repertoires to cytomegalovirus serostatus. Along with the approximately 700-subject first cohort, a separate validation cohort of roughly 110 different subjects was used. To predict cytomegalovirus infection status, the study brought together high-throughput TCR immunosequencing, statistical association of individual TCRs with disease status, and machine learning. To study patterns of TCR occurrence, a later analysis re-analyzed previously published TCR beta repertoires from several hundred donors and added high-resolution HLA genotyping. In the later analysis, no new phenotypic data were used to find candidate immune exposures; instead, reliance was placed on TCR beta sequences and their occurrence across donors. In an earlier analysis of around 540 of the donors, high-throughput TCR beta sequencing was used to judge whether each TCR beta V gene segment behaved as functional or pseudogenic. Donor age, sex, ethnicity and CMV serostatus were compiled together with the repertoire data. Genome-wide SNP genotypes for about 60% of the roughly 700 donors were used in a later genetic analysis, which treated that subset as a discovery cohort. Every discovery cohort repertoire had been produced on one sequencing platform. Both class I and class II loci were covered by HLA typing, at four-digit resolution. The number of donors typed differed by locus, with 629-630 for A, B, C, DRB1 and DQB1, roughly 520 for DQA1, 600 to 610 for DPA1, and around 460 for DPB1. Because of strong linkage in the cohort, five DR-DQ haplotypes were treated as single units for association and clustering. Across approximately 400 genotyped donors of the cohort, an average of about 200,000 unique TCR beta nucleotide sequences per donor were sequenced, and 15% to 20% of those sequences were non-productive.

The cohort was made up of about 670 healthy bone marrow donors. All cohort members were sampled while nominally healthy, although unrecorded immune exposures were likely present. The donor was CMV seronegative and was included in the group of a few hundred seronegative cohort members. A peripheral blood sample was collected from each donor, and TCR beta sequencing was performed on peripheral blood mononuclear cells. Genomic DNA was extracted from the blood cell samples with the Qiagen DNeasy Blood Extraction Kit. The paper as a whole reports these results and caveats: A further reported finding was that TCR beta sequences accurately predicted the HLA-A and HLA-B alleles for most subjects in the first cohort. A later genetic analysis associated a missense DCLRE1C variant with V-gene and J-gene trimming of TCR beta chains, and an independent cohort replicated the association. HLA typing was unavailable for some donors at each locus, so association tests used only the typed subset. While some public TCRs were present in many individuals, most TCR sequences turned up only very rarely across donors. Broadly in line with IMGT annotations, most TCR beta V segments showed up in productive rearrangements about 90% or about 30% of the time in an earlier analysis of several hundred of the donors. Compared with equally common non-associated chains, HLA-associated TCR beta chains in a later analysis were more clonally expanded and had lower generation probabilities. In a later analysis, most CMV-associated TCR beta chains were found to appear HLA-restricted, with HLA associations seemingly driven largely by CMV exposure. In a later analysis, the rate of TCR association differed among HLA loci, with DRB1 alleles having the most associated TCRs and HLA-C alleles having the fewest. The sequencing pipeline was judged likely to have produced a cluster of highly shared sequence variants as a technical artifact. A total of 150 to 200 TCR beta chains were listed by the study as associated with cytomegalovirus. According to a later genetic analysis, donors in an Asian-associated ancestry cluster had fewer N-insertions in productive TCRs than the roughly 670-donor mean. Because counts were too low, roughly 18 rarely observed V segments, including chromosome 9 orphons, were left out of the earlier analysis of 500 to 650 of the donors. The only immune exposure information available for the cohort was CMV serostatus. A later analysis reported that several top co-occurrence clusters appeared linked to parvovirus B19, influenza, CMV and Epstein-Barr virus. When HLA alleles, especially DR and DQ, strongly co-occurred, attributing TCR associations to individual alleles was difficult. Presence/absence analyses assumed roughly uniform sequencing depth across donors, an assumption that may not hold. Linkage disequilibrium might explain the correlated functional status among segregating V segments, but an unknown experimental factor could not be excluded. Cytomegalovirus status was reported to be diagnosed by the classifier with high specificity and sensitivity in both the original and validation cohorts. It was suggested by the authors that the approach could potentially be generalized to other disease states and immunological phenotypes. The cohort was sequenced for TCR beta chains only, and without alpha or paired-chain data the features that could be detected were limited. Specific HLA alleles were associated with roughly 17,000 TCR beta sequences at a false discovery rate of 0.05 in a later analysis. Because the 87-base-pair reads could not distinguish some IMGT-functional V segments, including TRBV6-2 and TRBV6-3, those segments were excluded. In vitro tests confirmed that a few of the cytomegalovirus-associated TCR beta chains recognize cytomegalovirus antigens.

This clone has more than one count but fewer than ten. Its recognized antigen is unknown. No base quality information exists; no much larger clone differs at one position. Libraries were built with the immunoSEQ multiplex PCR assay. The multiplex PCR relied on a mix of 60 forward primers for TCR Vbeta segments and 13 reverse primers for TCR Jbeta segments. The CDR3 region of rearranged TCR beta genes was amplified from genomic DNA with a multiplex PCR assay. The amplified TCR beta libraries were sequenced on the Illumina HiSeq System as 87-base-pair reads. Turning to the authors' computational methods: In a later analysis, tens of millions of unique TCR beta chains were counted across the roughly 670 repertoires, and roughly 11 million of these chains were shared by at least two donors. A nearest-neighbor algorithm error-corrected the raw reads and collapsed the reads into unique sequences, merging closely related sequences to remove PCR and sequencing errors. To assign V, D and J gene segments, CDR3 sequences were aligned to IMGT reference sequences. Each retained sequence needed at least a six-nucleotide match to both a V gene segment and a J gene segment. A rearrangement counted as productive if the CDR3 had no stop codons and remained in frame with V and J, and every other rearrangement counted as non-productive. CDR3 was defined according to IMGT convention as the region running from the second conserved V-encoded cysteine to the conserved J-encoded phenylalanine. Sequences without an unambiguous match to a single V gene segment were excluded from the earlier analysis of several hundred of the donors. In an earlier analysis of about 590 of the donors, a V segment was called functional when productive rearrangements were above 56.7%, and segregating when the standard deviation between donors exceeded 5%. A statistical classification framework was built for diagnosing cytomegalovirus status from the catalog of TCR beta chain sequences. A later analysis assigned V and J genes by comparing TCR nucleotide sequences with IMGT/GENE-DB human TR gene sequences. Using the TCRdist pipeline, a later analysis assigned CDR3 sequences along with most-parsimonious VDJ recombination scenarios. In a later analysis, every TCR beta chain was defined by the combination of its CDR3 amino acid sequence and its V-gene family, and reads without a unique V-gene family were dropped. To address suspected cross-contamination and a sequencing artifact, a later analysis removed some 620 highly shared, low-generation-probability nucleotide sequences. In a later analysis, a clonal expansion index was calculated for each public chain from normalized within-repertoire ranks of inferred template counts. In a later analysis, generation probabilities were computed with a VDJ recombination model fitted to out-of-frame rearrangements, and the resulting probabilities were checked against IGoR. Hypergeometric tests were used in a later analysis to score TCR-TCR, TCR-HLA and TCR-CMV co-occurrence, with a repertoire-size bias correction applied to the TCR pairs. A later analysis estimated false discovery rates by permuting HLA or CMV assignments 20 times. In a later analysis, co-occurring TCRs were grouped using DBSCAN, with TCRdist sequence similarity added in when clustering inside HLA-allele-positive subsets. For co-occurrence clustering, repertoires with fewer than 30,000 or more than 120,000 public chains were excluded, along with four to six repertoires with anomalous nucleotide sharing. As stored in TCRdb, this immuneACCESS dataset retains in-frame rearrangements with V and J assigned. A fraction of the clones does not appear; measured against another copy, unresolved V genes explain less than half of the discrepancy, and the remainder lacks a known reason. That table supplies the V and J calls and clone size; D and trimming were determined from the DNA. Present in this sample are approximately 200,000 clones, about 80% of which were seen just once. Of the sample, under 2% is held by the ten largest clones.

Reading from cysteine to phenylalanine, the CDR3 counts 16 amino acids. Only the CDR3 region is kept as DNA, spanning 48 bases read in frame from base 1. Per the germline V gene, MDHEN is the CDR1 and SYDVKM is the CDR2. Trimming leaves V shorter by 4 bases and J shorter by 2 bases, with the junction holding 8 bases beyond the gene matches. This clonotype originated in a man younger than 35 in good health and CMV-seronegative. The sample comprised PBMCs. This receptor chain uses TRBV28 and TRBJ2-7; 10 bases in between match TRBD2. The sequenced DNA is TGTGCCAGCAGTTGGACCGGGACTAGCGACACCTACGAGCAGTACTTC. Its translation reads: CASSWTGTSDTYEQYF.